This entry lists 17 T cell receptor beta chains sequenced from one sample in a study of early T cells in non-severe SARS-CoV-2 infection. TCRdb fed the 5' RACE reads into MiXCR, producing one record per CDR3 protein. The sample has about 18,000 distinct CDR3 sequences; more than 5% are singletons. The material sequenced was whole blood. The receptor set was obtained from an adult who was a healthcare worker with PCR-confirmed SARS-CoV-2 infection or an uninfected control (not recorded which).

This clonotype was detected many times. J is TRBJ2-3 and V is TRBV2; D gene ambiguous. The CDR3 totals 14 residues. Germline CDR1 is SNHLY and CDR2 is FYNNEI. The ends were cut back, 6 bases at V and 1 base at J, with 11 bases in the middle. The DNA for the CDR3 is TGTGCCAGCAGCCAACTGGACGGCACAGATACGCAGTATTTT. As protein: CASSQLDGTDTQYF.

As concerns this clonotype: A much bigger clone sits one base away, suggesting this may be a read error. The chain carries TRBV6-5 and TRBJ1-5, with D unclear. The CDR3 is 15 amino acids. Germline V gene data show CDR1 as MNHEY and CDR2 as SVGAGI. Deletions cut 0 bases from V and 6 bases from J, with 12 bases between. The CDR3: CASSYSAFGSQPQHF. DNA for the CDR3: TGTGCCAGCAGTTACTCGGCCTTTGGCAGTCAGCCCCAGCATTTT.

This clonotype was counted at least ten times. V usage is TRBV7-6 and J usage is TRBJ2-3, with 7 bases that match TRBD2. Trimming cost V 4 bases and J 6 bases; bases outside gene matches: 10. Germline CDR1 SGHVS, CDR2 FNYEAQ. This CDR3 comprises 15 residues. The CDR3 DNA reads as TGTGCCAGCAGCTGGGGAGCGGGAACTCCTGATACGCAGTATTTT. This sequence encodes CASSWGAGTPDTQYF.

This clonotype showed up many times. The CDR3 loop reads CASSRQGNGNTIYF. The CDR3 DNA is TGTGCCAGCAGCAGACAGGGGAACGGAAACACCATATATTTT. The rearrangement uses TRBV6-5 and TRBJ1-3, with TRBD1 identical over 8 bases. The length of the CDR3 is 14 residues. Trimming cost V 6 bases and J 4 bases; bases outside gene matches: 5. Germline V gene data show CDR1 as MNHEY and CDR2 as SVGAGI.

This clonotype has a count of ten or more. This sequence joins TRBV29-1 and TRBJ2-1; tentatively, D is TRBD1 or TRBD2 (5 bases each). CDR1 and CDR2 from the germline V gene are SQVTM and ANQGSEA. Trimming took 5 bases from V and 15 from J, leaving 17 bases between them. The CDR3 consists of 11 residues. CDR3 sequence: CSVSRYGTRFF. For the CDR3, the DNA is TGCAGCGTTTCGAGATATGGGACCCGGTTCTTC.

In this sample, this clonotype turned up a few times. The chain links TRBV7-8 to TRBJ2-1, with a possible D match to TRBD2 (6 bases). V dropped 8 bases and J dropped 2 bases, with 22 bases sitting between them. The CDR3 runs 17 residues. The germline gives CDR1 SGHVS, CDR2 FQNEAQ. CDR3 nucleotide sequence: TGTGCCAGCCTCGAATCGGGCGCCGGCGGGACCTACAATGAGCAGTTCTTC. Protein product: CASLESGAGGTYNEQFF.

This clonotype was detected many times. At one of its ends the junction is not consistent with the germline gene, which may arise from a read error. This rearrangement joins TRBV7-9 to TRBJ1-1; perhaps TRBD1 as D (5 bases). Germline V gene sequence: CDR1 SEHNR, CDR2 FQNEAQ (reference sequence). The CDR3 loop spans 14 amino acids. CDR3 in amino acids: CASSFEGRRTEVFF. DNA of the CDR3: TGTGCCAGCAGCTTCGAGGGGCGCCGGACTGAAGTTTTCTTT.

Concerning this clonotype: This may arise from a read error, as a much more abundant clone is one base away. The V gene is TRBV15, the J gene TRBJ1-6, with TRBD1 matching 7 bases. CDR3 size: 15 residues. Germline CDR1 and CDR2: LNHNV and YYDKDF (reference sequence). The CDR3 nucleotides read TGTGTCACCAGCAGCGATCCAGGGGGGGACTCACCCCTCCACTTT. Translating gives CVTSSDPGGDSPLHF.

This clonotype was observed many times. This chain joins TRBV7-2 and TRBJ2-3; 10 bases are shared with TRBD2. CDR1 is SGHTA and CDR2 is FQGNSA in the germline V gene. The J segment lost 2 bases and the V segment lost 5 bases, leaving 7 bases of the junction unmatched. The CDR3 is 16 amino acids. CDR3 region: CASSAQLAGFTDTQYF. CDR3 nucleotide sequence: TGTGCCAGCAGCGCTCAACTAGCGGGGTTCACAGATACGCAGTATTTT.

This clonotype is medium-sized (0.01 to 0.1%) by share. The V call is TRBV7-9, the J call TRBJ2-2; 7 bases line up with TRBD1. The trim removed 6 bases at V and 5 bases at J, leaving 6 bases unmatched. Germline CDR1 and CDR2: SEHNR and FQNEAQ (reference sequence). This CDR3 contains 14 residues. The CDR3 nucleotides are TGTGCCAGCAGAGGGGGCGCGCAGACCGGGGAGCTGTTTTTT. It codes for CASRGGAQTGELFF. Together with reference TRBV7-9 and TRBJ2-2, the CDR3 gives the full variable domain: DTGVSQNPRHKITKRGQNVTFRCDPISEHNRLYWYRQTLGQGPEFLTYFQNEAQLEKSRLLSDRFSAERPKGSFSTLEIQRTEQGDSAMYLCASRGGAQTGELFFGEGSRLTVL.

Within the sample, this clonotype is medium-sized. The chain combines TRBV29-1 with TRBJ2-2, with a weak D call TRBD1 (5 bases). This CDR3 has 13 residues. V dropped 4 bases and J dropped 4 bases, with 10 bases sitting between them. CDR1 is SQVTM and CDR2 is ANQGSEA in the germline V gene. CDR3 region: CSVVRETTGELFF. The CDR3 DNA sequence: TGCAGCGTTGTCAGGGAAACCACCGGGGAGCTGTTTTTT.

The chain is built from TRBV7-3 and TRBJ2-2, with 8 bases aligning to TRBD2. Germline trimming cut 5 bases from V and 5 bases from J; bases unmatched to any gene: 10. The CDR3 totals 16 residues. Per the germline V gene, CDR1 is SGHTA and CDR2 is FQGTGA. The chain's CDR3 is CASSPHSGSGTGELFF. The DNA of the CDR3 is TGTGCCAGCAGCCCCCACAGCGGGAGTGGTACCGGGGAGCTGTTTTTT.

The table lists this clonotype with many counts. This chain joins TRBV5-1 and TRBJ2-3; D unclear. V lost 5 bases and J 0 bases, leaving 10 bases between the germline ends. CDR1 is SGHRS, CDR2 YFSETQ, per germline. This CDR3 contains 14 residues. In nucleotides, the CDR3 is TGCGCCAGCAGTTACCTTTTGAGCACAGATACGCAGTATTTT. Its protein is CASSYLLSTDTQYF. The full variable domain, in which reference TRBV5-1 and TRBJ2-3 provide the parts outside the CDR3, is KAGVTQTPRYLIKTRGQQVTLSCSPISGHRSVSWYQQTPGQGLQFLFEYFSETQRNKGNFPGRFSGRQFSNSRSEMNVSTLELGDSALYLCASSYLLSTDTQYFGPGTRLTVL.

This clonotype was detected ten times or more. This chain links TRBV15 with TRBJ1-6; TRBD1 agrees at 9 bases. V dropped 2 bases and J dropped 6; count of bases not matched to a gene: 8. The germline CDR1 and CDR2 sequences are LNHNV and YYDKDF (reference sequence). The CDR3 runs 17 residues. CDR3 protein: CATSRNRGQGGNSPLHF. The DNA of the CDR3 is TGTGCCACCAGCAGAAACCGGGGACAGGGAGGTAATTCACCCCTCCACTTT.

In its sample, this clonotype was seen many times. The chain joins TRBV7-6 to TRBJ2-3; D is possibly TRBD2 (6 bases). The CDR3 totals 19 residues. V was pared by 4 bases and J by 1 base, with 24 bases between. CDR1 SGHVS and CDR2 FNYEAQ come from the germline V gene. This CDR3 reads CASSSKLRDLYGGTDTQYF. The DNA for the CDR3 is TGTGCCAGCAGCTCAAAACTCCGGGACTTATACGGGGGCACAGATACGCAGTATTTT.

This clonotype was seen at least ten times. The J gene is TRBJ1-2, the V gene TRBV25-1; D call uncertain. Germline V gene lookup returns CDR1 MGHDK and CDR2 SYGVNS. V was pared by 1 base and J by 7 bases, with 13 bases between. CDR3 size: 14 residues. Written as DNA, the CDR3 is TGTGCCAGCAGTGAATCGTACACCCCCGGTGGCTACACCTTC. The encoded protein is CASSESYTPGGYTF.

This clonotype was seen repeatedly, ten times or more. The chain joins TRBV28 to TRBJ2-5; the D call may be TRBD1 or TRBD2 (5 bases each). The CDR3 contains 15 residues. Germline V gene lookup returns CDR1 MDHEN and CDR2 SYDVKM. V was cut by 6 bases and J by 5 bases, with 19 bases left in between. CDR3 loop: CASRTDSAWGETQYF. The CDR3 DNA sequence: TGTGCCAGCAGGACAGACAGCGCGTGGGGGGAGACCCAGTACTTC.